The sample holds many counts of the clone carrying this T cell receptor (beta chain). The CDR3 sequence is 13 residues long. Germline V gives CDR1 LNHNV, CDR2 YYDKDF (reference sequence). Trimming pared 6 bases from V and 2 bases from J, leaving 9 bases between. A library of TCRbeta sequences, prepared with unique molecular identifiers, was generated. TCRdb re-called the PCR reads through MiXCR, storing one row per CDR3 protein. This sample has approximately 340,000 distinct CDR3 sequences; 9% to 12% occur once, and the top ten carry 2% to 3%. The sample originates from a study of T-cell reconstitution after alpha-beta-depleted transplantation in children.

V gene TRBV15 combines with J gene TRBJ2-3; D not resolved. This sequence was found in a human donor who donated a stem cell graft to a child with acute lymphoblastic leukemia. The sample in question was PBMCs from the stem cell graft donor, obtained from the stem cell graft. The CDR3 loop is CATRGWDTDTQYF. The CDR3 nucleotides read TGTGCCACCAGGGGGTGGGACACAGATACGCAGTATTTT.